This entry features one T cell receptor (beta chain) sequence. Original analysis: By means of reference gene primer amplification, nucleated cell counts were estimated. Repertoires were generated with immunoSEQ multiplex PCR, while TCRdb's copy carries only in-frame clones and drops some. For V, J and clone size, that table is used; D and trimming come from the DNA. The repertoire holds roughly 250,000 clones, with 75% to 95% as singletons. The data were obtained in a study of blood T cell repertoires in COVID-19. Study in general: Researchers got acute and convalescent COVID-19 samples from the United States, Italy and Spain. Sources were T cells, B-cell-depleted T cells, or PBMCs; the material itself was cDNA or gDNA.

CDR1 is SGDLS and CDR2 is YYNGEE in the germline V gene. The CDR3 loop spans 15 amino acids. V lost 0 bases and J lost 0, with 9 bases in between. This chain uses TRBV9 with TRBJ2-5; D remains unclear. Sequencing was done on a sample of peripheral blood. This sequence originates from a person between 18 and 35 years old with COVID-19, enrolled during active disease. The DNA for the CDR3 is TGTGCCAGCAGCGTAGCTGCGGCTAACCAAGAGACCCAGTACTTC. Its protein product is CASSVAAANQETQYF.